The clone carrying this TCR beta chain was found once. This sample stems from a study of blood T cell repertoires in COVID-19. Measured with immunoSEQ multiplex PCR; TCRdb has only the in-frame clones, and not every one. The table includes about 100,000 clones, about nine tenths detected once. There are 14 residues in the CDR3. V lost 5 bases, J lost 6 bases, and 13 bases lay in between. From germline, CDR1 is LNHNV and CDR2 YYDKDF (reference sequence). This TCR was recovered from a man aged 65-85 years with acute or convalescent COVID-19. The sequencing sample was made of peripheral blood. The chain is built from TRBV15 and TRBJ1-4, with TRBD1 as a possible D gene (6 bases). This CDR3 is CATSPRGGDEKLFF. CDR3 nucleotides: TGTGCCACCAGCCCTAGGGGGGGAGATGAAAAACTGTTTTTT.